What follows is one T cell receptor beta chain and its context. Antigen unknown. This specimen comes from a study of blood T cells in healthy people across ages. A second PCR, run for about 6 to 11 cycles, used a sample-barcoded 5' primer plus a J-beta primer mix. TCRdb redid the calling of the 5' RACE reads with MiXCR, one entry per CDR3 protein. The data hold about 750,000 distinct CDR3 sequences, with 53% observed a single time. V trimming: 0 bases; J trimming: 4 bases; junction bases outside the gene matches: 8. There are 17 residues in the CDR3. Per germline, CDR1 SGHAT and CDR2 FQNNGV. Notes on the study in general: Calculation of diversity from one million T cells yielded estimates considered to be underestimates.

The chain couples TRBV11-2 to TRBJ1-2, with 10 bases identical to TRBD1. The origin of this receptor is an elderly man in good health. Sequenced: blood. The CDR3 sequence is CASSLDGATGGFYGYTF. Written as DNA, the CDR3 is TGTGCCAGCAGCTTAGATGGGGCGACAGGGGGCTTCTATGGCTACACCTTC.